This T cell receptor beta chain is from a study of T cells in Graves' hyperthyroidism and ophthalmopathy. Study-level information: Peripheral blood draws took place at initial diagnosis, ahead of any treatment.

Study-wide results and limits: The blood repertoire included most of the expanded thyroid clonotypes above 0.001.

It was RNA transcripts that yielded the amplified TCR beta CDR3 regions. When the TCR CDR3 underwent first-round RT-PCR, the HTBI primer set was used. TCRdb reprocessed the multiplex PCR reads via MiXCR and lists one record per CDR3 protein. The table has roughly 800,000 distinct CDR3 sequences, over 35% seen once; the top ten hold 8.9%. The CDR3 runs to 14 residues. Trimming removed 0 bases at V and 1 base at J, with 6 bases between. Germline CDR1 MGHRA, CDR2 YSYEKL. Comment on this clonotype: Its antigen is unknown.

The sequence derives from a man aged 18 to 30 with Graves' hyperthyroidism. The sample was blood. The genes are TRBV4-1 and TRBJ2-5, with D unresolved. The CDR3 reads CASSQEPFQETQYF. As DNA, the CDR3 is TGCGCCAGCAGCCAAGAACCATTCCAAGAGACCCAGTACTTC.